The clone carrying this T cell receptor beta chain has just one count. Antigen: not known. This record belongs to a study of post-analysis software for immune sequencing data. Study-wide findings and caveats: Controls showed lower frequencies than patients for several TRBV segments, and TRBV5-6, TRBV5-1 and TRBV20-1 were among these.

Unique molecular identifiers featured in each of the TCR beta cDNA libraries. TCRdb re-derived calls from the PCR reads in MiXCR, one entry per CDR3 protein. Found here are 380,000 or so distinct CDR3 sequences, less than 40% of them singletons; the top ten hold around 15%. This CDR3 is 15 amino acids long. Germline V gives CDR1 SGHDT, CDR2 YYEEEE. V lost 7 bases to trimming and J lost 1 base, with 16 bases between them. The sequenced sample was blood. This TCR derives from a girl under 18 with multiple sclerosis. The chain couples TRBV5-6 to TRBJ2-3; D might be TRBD1 (6 bases). CDR3 nucleotides: TGTGCCAGCCAGCTTAGGGGGACCCGCACAGATACGCAGTATTTT. This sequence encodes CASQLRGTRTDTQYF.